This passage covers 20 T cell receptor beta chains from one sample sequenced in a study of CD8 T cells in Susac syndrome (dated by TCRdb to the late 2010s). The library was prepared using the immunoSEQ multiplex PCR assay. RNA was extracted using the RNeasy kit, and about 0.45 to 1 ug of the RNA was reverse transcribed with random hexamers. TCRdb took the public reads, trimmed them with fastp at Q25, ran MiXCR for clone calling and kept in-frame beta chains. CDR3 protein duplicates are merged, each entry listing the most common genes and DNA. The table for this sample lists some 300,000 distinct CDR3 sequences; over 75% of them were counted only once. Clones ranked in the top ten supply about 0.17% of the sample. Material: CD8+ T cells from PBMCs. The source of these receptors is a human donor with multiple sclerosis.

The chain combines TRBV28 with TRBJ2-1; D may correspond to TRBD1 or TRBD2 (5 bases each). Germline V gene sequence: CDR1 MDHEN, CDR2 SYDVKM. The germline V and J ends were trimmed by 5 bases and 10 bases, with 15 bases remaining between them. The CDR3 consists of 13 residues. CDR3 bases: TGTGCCAGCAGTCAGAGGGACCCCACCGAGCAGTTCTTC. Protein: CASSQRDPTEQFF.

This chain joins TRBV30 and TRBJ2-1; 8 bases match TRBD2. Trimming took 0 bases from V and 5 from J; bases not matched to a gene: 9. CDR1 is GTSNPN and CDR2 is SVGIG in the germline V gene (reference sequence). This CDR3 has 16 amino acids. CDR3 DNA sequence: TGTGCCTGGAGTGTAGCCAGCGGGGGTTCGGACAATGAGCAGTTCTTC. Translated, it gives CAWSVASGGSDNEQFF.

The chain carries TRBV4-3 and TRBJ2-5; 11 positions match TRBD2. CDR3 length equals 17 residues. Looked up from germline, CDR1 is LGHNA and CDR2 is YSLEER. Losses at the gene ends were 0 bases for V and 4 bases for J; bases not matched to a gene: 7. The CDR3 is CASSQERLAGGLETQYF. Written as DNA, the CDR3 is TGCGCCAGCAGCCAAGAAAGGCTAGCGGGGGGTCTAGAGACCCAGTACTTC.

The chain carries TRBV7-9 and TRBJ1-3, with D perhaps TRBD1 (6 bases). CDR1 and CDR2 from the germline V gene are SEHNR and FQNEAQ (reference sequence). Trimming took off 4 bases at V and 4 bases at J, with 8 bases between the two ends. The CDR3 extends over 13 amino acids. CDR3 region: CASSSGEGNTIYF. The CDR3 nucleotides are TGTGCCAGCAGCTCAGGGGAAGGAAACACCATATATTTT.

The table lists this clonotype with a few counts. V usage is TRBV13 and J usage is TRBJ2-7; TRBD2 matches at 9 bases. V trimming: 4 bases; J trimming: 3 bases; junction bases outside the gene matches: 4. This CDR3 region has 14 residues. Germline V gene sequence: CDR1 PRHDT, CDR2 FYEKMQ (reference sequence). The CDR3, as DNA: TGTGCCAGCAGCTCCGGGACTAGCTACTACGAGCAGTACTTC. This codes for CASSSGTSYYEQYF. Full variable domain (rest looked up from reference TRBV13 and TRBJ2-7): AAGVIQSPRHLIKEKRETATLKCYPIPRHDTVYWYQQGPGQDPQFLISFYEKMQSDKGSIPDRFSAQQFSDYHSELNMSSLELGDSALYFCASSSGTSYYEQYFGPGTRLTVT.

V is TRBV7-3 and J is TRBJ1-2, with D possibly being TRBD1 (6 bases). V was trimmed by 1 base and J by 4 bases, leaving 10 bases between them. This CDR3 spans 14 amino acids. CDR1 and CDR2 from the germline V gene are SGHTA and FQGTGA. The CDR3 DNA sequence: TGTGCCAGCAGCTTAAACGGGGACACCTATGGCTACACCTTC. Protein: CASSLNGDTYGYTF.

The chain recombines TRBV29-1 with TRBJ2-2; possibly TRBD1 for D (5 bases). Germline assignment: CDR1 SQVTM and CDR2 ANQGSEA. The CDR3 runs to 12 residues. CDR3 residues: CSAWGGTGELFF. The CDR3 DNA sequence: TGCAGTGCCTGGGGCGGTACCGGGGAGCTGTTTTTT.

The chain couples TRBV10-3 to TRBJ1-2; tentative D call: TRBD1 (5 bases). With 9 bases removed from V and 2 bases from J, the gap between germline ends came to 13 bases. CDR1 is ENHRY, CDR2 SYGVKD, per germline. The CDR3 contains 13 residues. For the CDR3, the DNA is TGTGCCATGAGACGGGACGACAACTATGGCTACACCTTC. Protein product: CAMRRDDNYGYTF.

CDR3 sequence: CSARGRATGQPQHF. CDR3 sequence (DNA): TGCAGTGCTAGAGGCAGGGCGACGGGACAGCCCCAGCATTTT. V usage is TRBV20-1 and J usage is TRBJ1-5; a possible D gene is TRBD1 (5 bases). The CDR3 consists of 14 residues. V gave up 1 base and J gave up 7 bases, with 14 bases separating them. CDR1 and CDR2 (germline): DFQATT, SNEGSKA (reference sequence).

The chain joins TRBV6-2 or TRBV6-3 to TRBJ2-7, with TRBD1 matching 7 bases. This CDR3 is built from 14 residues. Germline V gene data show CDR1 as MNHEY and CDR2 as SVGEGT. V gave up 4 bases and J gave up 2 bases; unmatched junction bases: 5. The CDR3 coding sequence is TGTGCCAGCAGTTCGGGACAGTCCCCCTACGAGCAGTACTTC. It yields the protein CASSSGQSPYEQYF.

This clonotype came up a few times. The chain links TRBV27 to TRBJ2-7; TRBD2 might be the D (5 bases). The V end was cut by 6 bases, the J end by 1 base, with 10 bases between. Germline V gene data show CDR1 as MNHEY and CDR2 as SMNVEV (reference sequence). The CDR3 contains 13 residues. CDR3 sequence reads: CASSYRGSYEQYF. CDR3 nucleotide sequence: TGTGCCAGCAGCTATCGAGGGTCCTACGAGCAGTACTTC.

The rearrangement uses TRBV24-1 and TRBJ2-3; 11 bases agree with TRBD2. Per germline, CDR1 KGHDR and CDR2 SFDVKD. This CDR3 comprises 16 residues. The V and J ends lost 4 bases and 2 bases, in that order; junction bases with no gene match: 4. The CDR3 nucleotides are TGTGCCACCAGTGAGGGGACTAGCGGTAACACAGATACGCAGTATTTT. Encoded protein: CATSEGTSGNTDTQYF.

This clonotype has just one count. This chain connects TRBV3-1 to TRBJ1-2, with D uncertain. Trimming removed 3 bases at V and 4 bases at J, with 9 bases between. There are 13 residues in the CDR3. Looked up from germline, CDR1 is LGHDT and CDR2 is YNNKEL (reference sequence). In DNA, the CDR3 is TGTGCCAGCAGCCATCCGGGATCCTATGGCTACACCTTC. Amino acid sequence: CASSHPGSYGYTF.

The chain employs TRBV11-3 and TRBJ2-3; no clear D gene. The CDR3 is made up of 15 amino acids. Trimming stripped 5 bases from V and 6 bases from J, with 18 bases between. Germline V gene data show CDR1 as SGHNT and CDR2 as YENEEA. CDR3 in amino acids: CASSAGGVLSDTQYF. The CDR3 region has the DNA TGTGCCAGCAGCGCTGGTGGGGTCCTGTCGGATACGCAGTATTTT. The whole variable domain, remainder taken from reference TRBV11-3 and TRBJ2-3, is EAGVVQSPRYKIIEKKQPVAFWCNPISGHNTLYWYLQNLGQGPELLIRYENEEAVDDSQLPKDRFSAERLKGVDSTLKIQPAELGDSAVYLCASSAGGVLSDTQYFGPGTRLTVL.

This clonotype was detected a few times. The CDR3 region is CASSGISQETQYF. The CDR3 nucleotides read TGTGCCAGCAGCGGGATAAGCCAAGAGACCCAGTACTTC. The chain employs TRBV7-6 and TRBJ2-5; no definite D call. Trimming shortened V by 5 bases and J by 1 base, and 8 bases separated the two germline ends. The CDR3 covers 13 residues. CDR1 and CDR2 (germline): SGHVS, FNYEAQ.

This clonotype appeared a single time. This sequence joins TRBV7-9 and TRBJ2-7; 12 positions agree with TRBD1. Germline values: CDR1 SEHNR, CDR2 FQNEAQ (reference sequence). This CDR3 contains 17 residues. Unmatched junction bases numbered 14, after V lost 5 bases and J lost 6 bases. CDR3: CASSPSTGQGASGEQYF. CDR3 nucleotide sequence: TGTGCCAGCAGCCCTTCTACGGGACAGGGGGCTTCGGGCGAGCAGTACTTC. Full variable domain (remainder filled in from reference TRBV7-9 and TRBJ2-7): DTGVSQNPRHKITKRGQNVTFRCDPISEHNRLYWYRQTLGQGPEFLTYFQNEAQLEKSRLLSDRFSAERPKGSFSTLEIQRTEQGDSAMYLCASSPSTGQGASGEQYFGPGTRLTVT.

V is TRBV2 and J is TRBJ1-5, with 9 nucleotides matching TRBD1. CDR1 and CDR2 from the germline V gene are SNHLY and FYNNEI. V shed 6 bases, J shed 5 bases, and the junction held 5 bases outside the gene matches. The CDR3 is 14 amino acids. The chain's CDR3 is CASRPGQGHQPQHF. Written as DNA, the CDR3 is TGTGCCAGCAGACCGGGACAGGGTCATCAGCCCCAGCATTTT.

The gene calls are TRBV5-4 and TRBJ2-3; TRBD2 agrees at 8 bases. The CDR3 runs to 16 residues. Germline CDR1 and CDR2: SGHNT and YYREEE (reference sequence). V gave up 2 bases and J gave up 1 base; unmatched junction bases: 6. The CDR3 DNA follows: TGTGCCAGCAGCTTCCTCGGACTAGCCGGCACAGATACGCAGTATTTT. It is translated as CASSFLGLAGTDTQYF.

The gene calls are TRBV12-3 or TRBV12-4 and TRBJ1-1, with D possibly TRBD1 on 5 matching bases. The length of the CDR3 is 15 residues. V shed 4 bases and J shed 1 base, with 13 bases lying between them. The CDR3 DNA reads TGTGCCAGCAGTTCTGGGGACGGCTGGAACACTGAAGCTTTCTTT. Translating it yields CASSSGDGWNTEAFF.

V and J are TRBV6-4 and TRBJ2-2, with TRBD2 identical over 16 bases. Per the germline V gene, CDR1 is MRHNA and CDR2 is SNTAGT. V lost 6 bases, J lost 4 bases, and 8 bases stayed unmatched. CDR3 length: 18 amino acids. The CDR3 reads CASSAGTSGGAGTGELFF. The CDR3 nucleotides are TGTGCCAGCAGCGCCGGGACTAGCGGGGGGGCCGGCACCGGGGAGCTGTTTTTT.